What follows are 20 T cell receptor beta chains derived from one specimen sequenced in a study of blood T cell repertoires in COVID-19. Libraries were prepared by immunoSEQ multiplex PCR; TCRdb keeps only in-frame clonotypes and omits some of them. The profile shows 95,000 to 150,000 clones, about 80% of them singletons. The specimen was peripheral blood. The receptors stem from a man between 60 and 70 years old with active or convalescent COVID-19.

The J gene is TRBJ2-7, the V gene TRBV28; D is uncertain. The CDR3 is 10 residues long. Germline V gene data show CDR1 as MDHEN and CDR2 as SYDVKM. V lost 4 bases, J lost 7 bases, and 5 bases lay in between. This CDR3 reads CASSSREQYF. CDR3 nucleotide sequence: TGTGCCAGCAGTTCTCGGGAGCAGTACTTC.

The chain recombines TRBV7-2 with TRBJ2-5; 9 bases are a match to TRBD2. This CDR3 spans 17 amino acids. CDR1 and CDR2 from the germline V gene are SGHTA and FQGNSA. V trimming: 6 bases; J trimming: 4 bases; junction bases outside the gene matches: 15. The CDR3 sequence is CASSPQPAGGVGETQYF. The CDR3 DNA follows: TGTGCCAGCAGTCCCCAGCCCGCGGGAGGGGTTGGAGAGACCCAGTACTTC. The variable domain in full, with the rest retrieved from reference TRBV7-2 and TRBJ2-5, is GAGVSQSPSNKVTEKGKDVELRCDPISGHTALYWYRQSLGQGLEFLIYFQGNSAPDKSGLPSDRFSAERTGGSVSTLTIQRTQQEDSAVYLCASSPQPAGGVGETQYFGPGTRLLVL.

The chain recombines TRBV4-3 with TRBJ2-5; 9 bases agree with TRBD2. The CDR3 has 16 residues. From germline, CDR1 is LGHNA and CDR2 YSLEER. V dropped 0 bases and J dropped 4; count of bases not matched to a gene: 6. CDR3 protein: CASSQDKGLAPETQYF. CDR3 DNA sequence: TGCGCCAGCAGCCAAGATAAGGGACTAGCCCCAGAGACCCAGTACTTC.

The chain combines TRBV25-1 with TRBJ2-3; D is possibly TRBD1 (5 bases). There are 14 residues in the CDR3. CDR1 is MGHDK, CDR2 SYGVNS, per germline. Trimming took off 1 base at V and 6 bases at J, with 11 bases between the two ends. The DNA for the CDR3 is TGTGCCAGCAGTGAATTAGCAGGGTCGGATACGCAGTATTTT. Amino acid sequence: CASSELAGSDTQYF.

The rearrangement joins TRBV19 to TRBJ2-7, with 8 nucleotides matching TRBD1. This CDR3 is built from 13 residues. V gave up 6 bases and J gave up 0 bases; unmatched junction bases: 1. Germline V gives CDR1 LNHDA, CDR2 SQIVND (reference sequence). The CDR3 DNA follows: TGTGCCAGTAGCGGACAGGGCTCCTACGAGCAGTACTTC. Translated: CASSGQGSYEQYF.

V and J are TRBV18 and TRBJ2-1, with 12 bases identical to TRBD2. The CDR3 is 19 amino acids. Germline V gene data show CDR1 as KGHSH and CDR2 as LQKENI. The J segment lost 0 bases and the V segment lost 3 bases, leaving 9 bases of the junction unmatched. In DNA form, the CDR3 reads TGTGCCAGCTCACCTTGGGGACTAGCGGGTCCAAGCTCCTACAATGAGCAGTTCTTC. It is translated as CASSPWGLAGPSSYNEQFF.

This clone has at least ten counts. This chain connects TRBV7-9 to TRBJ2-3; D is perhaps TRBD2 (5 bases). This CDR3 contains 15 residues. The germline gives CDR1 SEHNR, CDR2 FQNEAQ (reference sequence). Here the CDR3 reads CATGYAYSSTDTQYF. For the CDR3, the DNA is TGTGCGACGGGGTACGCTTATTCTAGCACAGATACGCAGTATTTT.

The CDR3 is CASSIRDRGQPQHF. CDR3 coding DNA: TGTGCCAGTAGTATAAGGGACAGGGGTCAGCCCCAGCATTTT. The chain is built from TRBV19 and TRBJ1-5; 10 bases align to TRBD1. The trim removed 2 bases at V and 6 bases at J, leaving 1 base unmatched. CDR3 size: 14 residues. Germline CDR1 is LNHDA and CDR2 is SQIVND (reference sequence). Combining the CDR3 with reference TRBV19 and TRBJ1-5 gives the whole variable domain DGGITQSPKYLFRKEGQNVTLSCEQNLNHDAMYWYRQDPGQGLRLIYYSQIVNDFQKGDIAEGYSVSREKKESFPLTVTSAQKNPTAFYLCASSIRDRGQPQHFGDGTRLSIL.

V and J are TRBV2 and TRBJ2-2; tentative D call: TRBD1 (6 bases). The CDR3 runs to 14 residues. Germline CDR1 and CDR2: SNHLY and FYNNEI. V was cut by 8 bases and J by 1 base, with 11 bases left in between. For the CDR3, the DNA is TGTGCCAGCGGGCGGACAGAGAACACCGGGGAGCTGTTTTTT. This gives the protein CASGRTENTGELFF. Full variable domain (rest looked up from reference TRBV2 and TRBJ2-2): EPEVTQTPSHQVTQMGQEVILRCVPISNHLYFYWYRQILGQKVEFLVSFYNNEISEKSEIFDDQFSVERPDGSNFTLKIRSTKLEDSAMYFCASGRTENTGELFFGEGSRLTVL.

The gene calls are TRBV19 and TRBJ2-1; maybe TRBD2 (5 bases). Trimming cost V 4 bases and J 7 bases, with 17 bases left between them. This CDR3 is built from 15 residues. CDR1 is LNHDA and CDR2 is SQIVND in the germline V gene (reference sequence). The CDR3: CASSNRRAGNNEQFF. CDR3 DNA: TGTGCCAGTAGTAACCGCCGGGCGGGCAATAATGAGCAGTTCTTC.

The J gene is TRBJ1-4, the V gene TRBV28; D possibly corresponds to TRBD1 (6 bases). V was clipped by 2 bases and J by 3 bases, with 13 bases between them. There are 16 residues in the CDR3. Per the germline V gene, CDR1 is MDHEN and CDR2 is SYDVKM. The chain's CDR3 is CASSLQGEGANEKLFF. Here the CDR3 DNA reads TGTGCCAGCAGTTTACAAGGGGAGGGGGCTAATGAAAAACTGTTTTTT. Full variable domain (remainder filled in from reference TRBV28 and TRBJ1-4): DVKVTQSSRYLVKRTGEKVFLECVQDMDHENMFWYRQDPGLGLRLIYFSYDVKMKEKGDIPEGYSVSREKKERFSLILESASTNQTSMYLCASSLQGEGANEKLFFGSGTQLSVL.

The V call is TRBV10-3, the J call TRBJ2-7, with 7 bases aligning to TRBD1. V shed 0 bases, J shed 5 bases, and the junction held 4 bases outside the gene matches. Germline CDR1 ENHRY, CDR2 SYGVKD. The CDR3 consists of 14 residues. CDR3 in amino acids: CAISESFQGDEQYF. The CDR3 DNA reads TGTGCCATCAGTGAGTCGTTCCAGGGGGACGAGCAGTACTTC.

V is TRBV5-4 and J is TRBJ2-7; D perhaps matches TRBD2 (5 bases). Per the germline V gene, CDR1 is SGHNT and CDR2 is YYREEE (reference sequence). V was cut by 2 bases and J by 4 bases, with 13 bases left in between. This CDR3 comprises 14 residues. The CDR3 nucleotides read TGTGCCAGCAGCTTTAAGGGAGAGAGGTACGAGCAGTACTTC. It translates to CASSFKGERYEQYF.

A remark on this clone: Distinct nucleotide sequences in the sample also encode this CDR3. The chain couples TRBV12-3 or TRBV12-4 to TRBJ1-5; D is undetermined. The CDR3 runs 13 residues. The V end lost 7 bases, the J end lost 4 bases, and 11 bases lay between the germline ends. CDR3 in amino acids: CASTSGGNQPQHF. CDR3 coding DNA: TGTGCCAGCACCTCGGGCGGGAATCAGCCCCAGCATTTT.

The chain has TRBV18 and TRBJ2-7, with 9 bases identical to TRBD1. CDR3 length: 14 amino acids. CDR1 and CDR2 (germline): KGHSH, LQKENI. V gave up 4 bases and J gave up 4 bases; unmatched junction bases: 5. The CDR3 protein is CASSQGQGPYEQYF. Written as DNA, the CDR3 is TGTGCCAGCTCACAGGGACAGGGCCCTTACGAGCAGTACTTC.

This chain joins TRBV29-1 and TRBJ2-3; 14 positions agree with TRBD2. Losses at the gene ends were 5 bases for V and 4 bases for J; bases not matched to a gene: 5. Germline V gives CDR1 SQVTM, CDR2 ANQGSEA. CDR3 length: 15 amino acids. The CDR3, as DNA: TGCAGCGTTTTGACTAGCGGGAGGGCGGCAGATACGCAGTATTTT. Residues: CSVLTSGRAADTQYF.

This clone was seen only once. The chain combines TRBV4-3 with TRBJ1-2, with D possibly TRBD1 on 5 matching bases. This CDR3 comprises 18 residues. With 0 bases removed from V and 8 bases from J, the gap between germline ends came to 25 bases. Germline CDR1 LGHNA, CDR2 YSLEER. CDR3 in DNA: TGCGCCAGCAGCCAAGATTTCCCCGCCCTGGGGGGACGTGACGGCTACACCTTC. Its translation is CASSQDFPALGGRDGYTF.

The CDR3 is CASSNLGTEETQYF. DNA of the CDR3: TGTGCCAGCTCAAACCTGGGGACTGAGGAGACCCAGTACTTC. V and J are TRBV18 and TRBJ2-5; the D gene is possibly TRBD2 (6 bases). The CDR3 runs 14 residues. CDR1 and CDR2 (germline): KGHSH, LQKENI. V lost 5 bases and J 5 bases, leaving 15 bases between the germline ends.

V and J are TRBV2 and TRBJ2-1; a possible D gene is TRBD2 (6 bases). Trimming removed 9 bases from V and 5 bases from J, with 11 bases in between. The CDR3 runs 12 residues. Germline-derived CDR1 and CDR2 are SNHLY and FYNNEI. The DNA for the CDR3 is TGTGCCAGTGGCCGGGGGAACAATGAGCAGTTCTTC. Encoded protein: CASGRGNNEQFF.

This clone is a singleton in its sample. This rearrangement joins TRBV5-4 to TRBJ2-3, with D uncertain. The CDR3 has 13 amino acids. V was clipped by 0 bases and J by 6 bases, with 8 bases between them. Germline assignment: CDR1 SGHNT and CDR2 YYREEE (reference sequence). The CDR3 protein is CASSLVSRDTQYF. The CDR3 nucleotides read TGTGCCAGCAGCTTGGTTAGTCGGGATACGCAGTATTTT.